These 26 T cell receptor beta chains originate from one sample sequenced in a study of control samples from healthy donors and cancer patients. The repertoire was sequenced with immunoSEQ multiplex PCR; TCRdb's copy has only in-frame clones and lacks some. The sample includes approximately 150,000 clones, 70% to 90% of them seen just once. Specimen: blood. The receptors shown here come from a man between 18 and 29 years old in good health.

This clone was seen a handful of times. CDR3 sequence (DNA): TGTGCCAGCAGTTTTTCCCTACGGGAGTTCGAGCAGTACTTC. It codes for CASSFSLREFEQYF. This rearrangement joins TRBV6-6 to TRBJ2-7, with a tentative D call TRBD2 (6 bases). This CDR3 is 14 amino acids long. Germline V gene sequence: CDR1 MNHNY, CDR2 SVGAGI (reference sequence). V lost 4 bases and J lost 6, with 16 bases in between.

In its sample, this clone was seen a few times. The V call is TRBV7-9, the J call TRBJ1-2; the D gene is possibly TRBD1 (5 bases). Trimming left V 5 bases short and J 6 bases short, with 19 bases between. The CDR3 consists of 15 residues. CDR1 and CDR2 from the germline V gene are SEHNR and FQNEAQ (reference sequence). The CDR3: CASSLPGGVIDGYTF. The CDR3 bases are TGTGCCAGCAGCCTCCCGGGGGGGGTAATCGATGGCTACACCTTC.

This chain uses TRBV6-2 or TRBV6-3 with TRBJ1-1, with 7 positions matching TRBD1. From germline, CDR1 is MNHEY and CDR2 SVGEGT. J was trimmed by 7 bases and V by 2 bases; bases with no gene match: 1. The CDR3 loop spans 12 amino acids. The CDR3 sequence is CASSYRQGEAFF. The DNA of the CDR3 is TGTGCCAGCAGTTACCGACAGGGTGAAGCTTTCTTT.

The CDR3 DNA is TGCGCCAGCAGCTCAGGACTAGCGGGGGGGGCGGAGACCCAGTACTTC. As protein: CASSSGLAGGAETQYF. The chain recombines TRBV5-1 with TRBJ2-5, with 15 bases matching TRBD2. The CDR3 loop spans 16 amino acids. The germline V gene has CDR1 SGHRS and CDR2 YFSETQ. The V segment lost 3 bases and the J segment 5 bases; nucleotides outside the gene matches: 5.

The count of this clone is one. The rearrangement joins TRBV5-1 to TRBJ2-7; a possible D gene is TRBD2 (5 bases). The germline V gene encodes CDR1 SGHRS and CDR2 YFSETQ. The CDR3 totals 14 residues. Between the trimmed V and J ends, which lost 4 bases and 0 bases, there was a span of 11 bases. In nucleotides, the CDR3 is TGCGCCAGCAGCCGAGGACTGGTCTCCTACGAGCAGTACTTC. Translating gives CASSRGLVSYEQYF.

The rearrangement joins TRBV28 to TRBJ2-7; either TRBD1 or TRBD2 may fit D (5 bases each). Trimming left V 3 bases short and J 12 bases short, with 21 bases between. The CDR3 totals 14 residues. The germline V gene has CDR1 MDHEN and CDR2 SYDVKM. The CDR3 loop is CASSFAGAGRGGYF. CDR3 coding DNA: TGTGCCAGCAGTTTCGCCGGGGCAGGTCGGGGTGGGTACTTC.

Here the CDR3 reads CASIPRTSSTDTQYF. The CDR3 region has the DNA TGTGCCAGCATCCCACGGACATCTAGCACAGATACGCAGTATTTT. V is TRBV7-2 and J is TRBJ2-3; TRBD1 is a possible D gene (5 bases). The germline V gene encodes CDR1 SGHTA and CDR2 FQGNSA. The CDR3 runs 15 residues. Trimming took 7 bases from V and 0 from J, leaving 14 bases between them.

The genes are TRBV5-4 and TRBJ2-7, with TRBD1 matching 11 bases. This CDR3 is 15 amino acids long. Germline V gene sequence: CDR1 SGHNT, CDR2 YYREEE (reference sequence). J gave up 4 bases and V 5 bases, and 8 bases lay outside the gene matches. The CDR3, as DNA: TGTGCCAGCAGAGCCGGACAGGGGGCGATGTACGAGCAGTACTTC. Its translation is CASRAGQGAMYEQYF.

The chain links TRBV5-1 to TRBJ2-3; 7 bases map to TRBD2. CDR1 and CDR2 (germline): SGHRS, YFSETQ. After removal of 0 bases from V and 5 bases from J, the junction contained 6 bases not matched to a gene. This CDR3 spans 15 amino acids. CDR3 sequence reads: CASSLDLAGLDTQYF. The CDR3 bases are TGCGCCAGCAGCTTGGATTTAGCGGGTTTAGATACGCAGTATTTT.

The rearrangement joins TRBV11-3 to TRBJ2-1, with 9 bases lining up with TRBD2. After removal of 3 bases from V and 5 bases from J, the junction contained 2 bases not matched to a gene. The CDR3 covers 14 residues. Germline V gene sequence: CDR1 SGHNT, CDR2 YENEEA. The CDR3 here is CASSFRGGDNEQFF. The CDR3 DNA reads as TGTGCCAGCAGCTTTCGCGGGGGGGACAATGAGCAGTTCTTC. The entire variable domain, with the rest obtained from reference TRBV11-3 and TRBJ2-1, is as follows: EAGVVQSPRYKIIEKKQPVAFWCNPISGHNTLYWYLQNLGQGPELLIRYENEEAVDDSQLPKDRFSAERLKGVDSTLKIQPAELGDSAVYLCASSFRGGDNEQFFGPGTRLTVL.

The gene calls are TRBV30 and TRBJ2-7, with 12 bases aligning to TRBD1. Germline V gene data show CDR1 as GTSNPN and CDR2 as SVGIG (reference sequence). CDR3 length: 14 residues. Losses at the gene ends were 6 bases for V and 9 bases for J; bases not matched to a gene: 12. The CDR3 sequence: CACHPGQGARRQYF. In DNA, the CDR3 is TGTGCCTGTCACCCGGGACAGGGGGCACGGCGGCAGTACTTC.

The genes are TRBV7-2 and TRBJ2-3; 9 bases line up with TRBD1. Looked up from germline, CDR1 is SGHTA and CDR2 is FQGNSA. After removal of 10 bases from V and 1 base from J, the junction contained 6 bases not matched to a gene. The length of the CDR3 is 14 residues. DNA of the CDR3: TGTGCCACCAGGTGGGACAGGGGCACAGATACGCAGTATTTT. It is translated as CATRWDRGTDTQYF.

For this clone: One junction end does not reproduce the germline sequence, and a read error may be involved. The chain is built from TRBV18 and TRBJ2-7; D call uncertain. The CDR3 is 15 residues long. The germline V gene encodes CDR1 KGHSH and CDR2 LQKENI. This chain's CDR3 is CASSSPLSLRYEQYF. CDR3 nucleotide sequence: TGTGCCAGCTCATCACCTTTGAGCTTACGCTACGAGCAGTACTTC.

The chain has TRBV7-6 and TRBJ2-7; D possibly corresponds to TRBD1 (7 bases). V lost 1 base and J lost 2, with 12 bases in between. The CDR3 loop spans 15 amino acids. Germline values: CDR1 SGHVS, CDR2 FNYEAQ. As DNA, the CDR3 is TGTGCCAGCAGCTTAGGGTCAGGGGGGACCTACGAGCAGTACTTC. Protein sequence: CASSLGSGGTYEQYF.

The genes are TRBV27 and TRBJ2-2, with TRBD1 matching over 9 bases. V dropped 4 bases and J dropped 7; count of bases not matched to a gene: 7. CDR1 MNHEY and CDR2 SMNVEV come from the germline V gene (reference sequence). The CDR3 has 15 residues. In DNA form, the CDR3 reads TGTGCCAGCAGTTCAACAGGGGGCGAAGGCGGGGAGCTGTTTTTT. This translates into CASSSTGGEGGELFF.

The rearrangement links TRBV18 to TRBJ2-1; weak D call: TRBD1 (6 bases). V was pared by 3 bases and J by 1 base, with 22 bases between. CDR1 and CDR2 from the germline V gene are KGHSH and LQKENI. The CDR3 sequence is 19 residues long. The chain's CDR3 is CASSPPGQNPRRSYNEQFF. The CDR3 DNA follows: TGTGCCAGCTCACCTCCCGGACAGAATCCCCGGAGATCCTACAATGAGCAGTTCTTC.

A single count supports this clone. The chain is built from TRBV6-5 and TRBJ1-2; no definite D call. V lost 4 bases to trimming and J lost 7 bases, with 16 bases between them. The CDR3 loop spans 14 amino acids. The germline V gene encodes CDR1 MNHEY and CDR2 SVGAGI. The CDR3 DNA follows: TGTGCCAGCAGTTCTGGGAGGTTCGGGAGTGGCTACACCTTC. Residues: CASSSGRFGSGYTF.

The chain employs TRBV2 and TRBJ1-5; D unclear. From germline, CDR1 is SNHLY and CDR2 FYNNEI. The CDR3 is made up of 12 amino acids. The V end lost 1 base, the J end lost 4 bases, and 2 bases lay between the germline ends. The CDR3 DNA reads as TGTGCCAGCAGTGAAGGAAATCAGCCCCAGCATTTT. Protein sequence: CASSEGNQPQHF. Full variable domain (outside the CDR3, taken from reference TRBV2 and TRBJ1-5): EPEVTQTPSHQVTQMGQEVILRCVPISNHLYFYWYRQILGQKVEFLVSFYNNEISEKSEIFDDQFSVERPDGSNFTLKIRSTKLEDSAMYFCASSEGNQPQHFGDGTRLSIL.

The DNA of the CDR3 is TGTGCCAGCAGTCCACAGGGAAAGAACACTGAAGCTTTCTTT. This gives the protein CASSPQGKNTEAFF. This sequence joins TRBV6-6 and TRBJ1-1, with D perhaps matching TRBD1 (6 bases). The CDR3 is made up of 14 amino acids. The V end lost 5 bases, the J end lost 1 base, and 11 bases lay between the germline ends. Germline CDR1 reads MNHNY; CDR2 reads SVGAGI (reference sequence).

CDR3 region: CASSFQGGVNEKLFF. In DNA form, the CDR3 reads TGTGCCAGCAGTTTTCAGGGAGGGGTCAATGAAAAACTGTTTTTT. V is TRBV7-2 and J is TRBJ1-4; perhaps TRBD1 as D (5 bases). CDR1 is SGHTA and CDR2 is FQGNSA in the germline V gene. Trimming left V 6 bases short and J 5 bases short, with 16 bases between. This CDR3 has 15 amino acids.

CDR3 residues: CASREDAANEKLFF. CDR3 sequence (DNA): TGTGCCAGCAGGGAGGACGCGGCTAATGAAAAACTGTTTTTT. The chain couples TRBV28 to TRBJ1-4; D is unclear. Looked up from germline, CDR1 is MDHEN and CDR2 is SYDVKM. Trimming took off 6 bases at V and 3 bases at J, with 11 bases between the two ends. There are 14 residues in the CDR3.

V and J are TRBV7-2 and TRBJ2-1; unclear D gene. The V gene lost 4 bases and the J gene lost 9 bases, with 10 bases spanning the gap. CDR3 size: 12 residues. Germline V lookup: CDR1 SGHTA, CDR2 FQGNSA. The CDR3 region has the DNA TGTGCCAGCAGCTCGCCTGGTTTTGAGCAGTTCTTC. Residues: CASSSPGFEQFF.

This chain connects TRBV9 to TRBJ2-3; 9 nucleotides agree with TRBD2. The CDR3 consists of 17 residues. Per the germline V gene, CDR1 is SGDLS and CDR2 is YYNGEE. Germline trimming cut 0 bases from V and 2 bases from J; bases unmatched to any gene: 7. DNA for the CDR3: TGTGCCAGCAGCGTAGGGAATAGCGGGGGCTCCACAGATACGCAGTATTTT. It specifies CASSVGNSGGSTDTQYF.

The chain carries TRBV13 and TRBJ2-1; 9 bases agree with TRBD2. With V trimmed by 5 bases and J by 0 bases, 8 bases remained unmatched. The CDR3 contains 17 residues. Germline-derived CDR1 and CDR2 are PRHDT and FYEKMQ (reference sequence). The CDR3: CASSPPWRGGSYNEQFF. The CDR3 DNA reads TGTGCCAGCAGCCCTCCTTGGCGGGGGGGCTCCTACAATGAGCAGTTCTTC.

The genes are TRBV6-6 and TRBJ2-1; 9 bases line up with TRBD2. CDR3 length: 15 residues. The junction had 2 bases not matched to a gene; V was cut back by 0 bases and J by 5 bases. Germline V gene lookup returns CDR1 MNHNY and CDR2 SVGAGI (reference sequence). CDR3 in DNA: TGTGCCAGCAGTTACTCGTCTAGCGGGGACAATGAGCAGTTCTTC. This encodes CASSYSSSGDNEQFF.

The gene calls are TRBV6-2 or TRBV6-3 and TRBJ1-1; 8 bases line up with TRBD1. CDR1 is MNHEY and CDR2 is SVGEGT in the germline V gene. CDR3 length: 15 amino acids. The ends lost 1 base at V and 1 base at J; junction bases unmatched: 2. CDR3 residues: CASSYFDRGNTEAFF. DNA for the CDR3: TGTGCCAGCAGTTACTTCGACAGGGGGAACACTGAAGCTTTCTTT.